This T cell receptor (beta chain) is from a study of blood T cells in healthy people across ages. As for the study in general: The template switching approach captured approximately one barcoded beta molecule for every two T cells.

Findings and caveats of the study: In long-lived donors, naive CD4+ cell counts and diversity exceeded those of aged donors. As age increased, TCR beta diversity per million T cells fell in a roughly linear fashion.

This clonotype came up a few times. Its antigen is not known. The V end lost 4 bases, the J end lost 5 bases, and 20 bases lay between the germline ends. The CDR3 covers 16 residues. Per germline, CDR1 LGHNA and CDR2 YNFKEQ. PCR was performed a second time for about 7 to 12 cycles using a sample-barcoded 5' primer and a J-beta primer mix. The authors tagged each cDNA molecule using a template-switch adaptor with 12 random nucleotides. Using its own MiXCR run on the 5' RACE reads, TCRdb lists one record per CDR3 protein. The profile covers about 940,000 distinct CDR3 sequences, with about 48% appearing a single time and around 15% taken by the ten largest.

V and J are TRBV4-2 and TRBJ1-2, with a weak D call TRBD1 (6 bases). The source is a young man in good health. The sample was blood. The CDR3 loop reads CASSPGGGGTLYGYTF. CDR3 coding DNA: TGTGCCAGCAGCCCGGGGGGCGGAGGAACATTATATGGCTACACCTTC.